The T cell receptor beta chain described here comes from a study of T cells in Graves' hyperthyroidism and ophthalmopathy. Study-wide findings and caveats: The majority of expanded thyroid clonotypes above 0.001 also appeared in blood.

The source material, RNA transcripts, was used to amplify TCR beta CDR3 regions. With the HTBI primer set, the TCR CDR3 went through a first round of RT-PCR. Via MiXCR, TCRdb re-called the multiplex PCR reads, giving one row per CDR3 protein. This table holds roughly 510,000 distinct CDR3 sequences, approximately 49% found once. Germline loops: CDR1 SNHLY, CDR2 FYNNEI. J gave up 7 bases and V 4 bases, and 9 bases lay outside the gene matches. The CDR3 consists of 16 residues. Remarks on this clonotype: Its matching antigen is unknown.

This TCR was sampled from an adult woman with Graves' disease, either hyperthyroidism or ophthalmopathy (not recorded which). The gene calls are TRBV2 and TRBJ2-2, with 10 nucleotides matching TRBD1. Input material: peripheral blood or thyroid tissue (not recorded which). CDR3 in amino acids: CASSVAGQGYRGELFF. DNA of the CDR3: TGTGCCAGCAGTGTCGCGGGACAGGGGTACCGCGGGGAGCTGTTTTTT.